The subject of this entry is one TCR beta chain. What this receptor recognizes is not known. The record has no base qualities; no much larger clone is one base away. The sample is drawn from a study of blood T cell repertoires in COVID-19 (dated by TCRdb to the early 2020s). About the full investigation: Samples from collaborators originated in the United States, Italy and Spain and spanned both the acute and convalescent phases of COVID-19. The material from the prospective study consisted of cDNA or gDNA derived from T cells, B-cell-depleted T cells, or PBMCs. The dataset comprised deeply sampled blood TCRbeta repertoires from subjects exposed to, actively infected with, or recovered from COVID-19. The repertoires were made available in a free public database intended to serve as a resource for research on the immune response to SARS-CoV-2. The samples were drawn from the first 160 participants of the ongoing ImmuneRACE study and from over a thousand subjects provided by 6 global collaborators. The sample metadata nearly always contained a de-identified subject ID, COVID-19 status, age in years and sex. HLA class I and class II types, where available, came from metadata supplied by the sample provider rather than from assay-based typing.

Trimming costs V 5 bases and J 0 bases, and their ends lie 11 bases apart. The CDR3 starts with the cysteine, ends with the phenylalanine, and has 16 residues. CDR3 DNA only is kept here, 48 bases in frame from base 1. In the germline V gene, CDR1 corresponds to MGHDK and CDR2 to SYGVNS. TCRbeta CDR3 regions were amplified from genomic DNA by means of the immunoSEQ Assay, a bias-controlled multiplex PCR. Per the original workflow: The number of nucleated cells in each sample was estimated from the amplification of reference gene primers within the assay. Sequence reads were collapsed and filtered to measure the absolute abundance of every unique TCRbeta CDR3 rearrangement. For each sample, productive Simpson clonality was calculated as the square root of Simpson's diversity index over productive rearrangements. TCRdb's version of the immuneACCESS table is confined to in-frame rearrangements and falls short of the full clone set. An unresolved V gene accounts for under half of the shortfall where checked; the remainder is of unknown origin. The DNA was the basis for D and trimming; V, J and clone size are from that table. The sample yields a few hundred thousand clones; 80% to 90% were counted once. The ten largest clones take up under 3% of the sample.

Points the paper makes about the study in general: The amount of clinical and demographic metadata varied by source and participant and was provided uncurated.

Participants in the prospective study were enrolled through a virtual design, were aged roughly 18 to 90 years, and lived in approximately 24 United States geographic areas. In the prospective study, cohorts were assigned on the basis of participant-reported clinical history obtained from a screening survey and a study questionnaire. Recovered participants in ImmuneRACE Cohort 3 were defined as having two consecutive negative NP/OP PCR tests, clearance from a healthcare professional, or resolution of symptoms. In the prospective study, mobile phlebotomists collected whole blood, serum and a nasopharyngeal or oropharyngeal swab from each participant. Additional blood draws and questionnaires over an approximately 2-month period could optionally be provided by prospective study participants. Before DNA extraction, prospective study blood samples were shipped either frozen or at room temperature.

The TCR comes from a woman aged 18 to 35 who had recovered from COVID-19. Here the chain combines TRBV25-1 and TRBJ2-6, with TRBD2 perhaps the D gene, on 5 matching bases. Sequencing used PBMCs or T cells enriched from blood (not recorded which). CDR3 protein: CASSRDLGSGANVLTF. The DNA reads as follows: TGTGCCAGCAGTCGGGATCTGGGCTCTGGGGCCAACGTCCTGACTTTC.